The 8 T cell receptor beta chains below come from one sample, sequenced in a study of T cells after yellow fever vaccination. Using its own MiXCR run on the 5' RACE reads, TCRdb lists one record per CDR3 protein. Here the sample spans about 160,000 distinct CDR3 sequences, less than 9% being singletons. Source: CD4+ T cells sorted from PBMCs, taken 5 to 6 days after the first yellow fever vaccination. These receptors were collected from a man aged 18 to 29 who received the YFV17D yellow fever vaccine.

This clonotype appeared many times. This chain uses TRBV20-1 with TRBJ2-5; possible D gene TRBD1, 5 bases. Trimming left V 1 base short and J 4 bases short, with 10 bases between. CDR3 length equals 13 residues. The germline V gene encodes CDR1 DFQATT and CDR2 SNEGSKA (reference sequence). CDR3 nucleotide sequence: TGCAGTGCTAGAGGTGCAGGGTCAGAGACCCAGTACTTC. Residues: CSARGAGSETQYF.

This clonotype showed up many times. CDR3 sequence reads: CASSLSSGYNEQFF. Here the CDR3 DNA reads TGTGCCAGCAGCTTATCTAGCGGATACAATGAGCAGTTCTTC. The J gene is TRBJ2-1, the V gene TRBV7-9; 7 nucleotides agree with TRBD2. There are 14 residues in the CDR3. V gave up 2 bases and J gave up 4 bases; unmatched junction bases: 2. Germline V lookup: CDR1 SEHNR, CDR2 FQNEAQ (reference sequence).

This clonotype appeared many times. The chain links TRBV5-1 to TRBJ1-2; D is possibly TRBD1 (5 bases). Germline-derived CDR1 and CDR2 are SGHRS and YFSETQ. The CDR3 sequence is 14 residues long. V shed 0 bases and J shed 10 bases, with 16 bases lying between them. The chain's CDR3 is CASSLDPSAGIYTF. In DNA, the CDR3 is TGCGCCAGCAGCTTGGACCCTTCGGCAGGGATCTACACCTTC.

In its sample, this clonotype was seen a few times. The chain joins TRBV2 to TRBJ2-1; D may be TRBD1 (5 bases). Trimming shortened V by 3 bases and J by 9 bases, and 12 bases separated the two germline ends. Germline CDR1 reads SNHLY; CDR2 reads FYNNEI. The CDR3 consists of 13 residues. The CDR3 DNA reads as TGTGCCAGCAGTGAGTACTCGCAGGGTGAGCAGTTCTTC. It encodes CASSEYSQGEQFF.

This chain connects TRBV20-1 to TRBJ2-3, with 11 bases aligning to TRBD2. The length of the CDR3 is 14 residues. Germline V gene data show CDR1 as DFQATT and CDR2 as SNEGSKA (reference sequence). J lost 4 bases, V lost 5 bases, and 5 bases had no gene match. The CDR3 loop is CSAVAGGGSDTQYF. The CDR3 DNA reads TGCAGTGCTGTAGCGGGGGGGGGGTCAGATACGCAGTATTTT.

The chain carries TRBV5-4 and TRBJ2-2; TRBD1 aligns across 7 bases. Germline CDR1 is SGHNT and CDR2 is YYREEE (reference sequence). Losses at the gene ends were 4 bases for V and 2 bases for J; bases not matched to a gene: 8. The CDR3 contains 16 residues. The CDR3 DNA follows: TGTGCCAGCAGCCCGAAGGGGGCTCGAAACACCGGGGAGCTGTTTTTT. This sequence encodes CASSPKGARNTGELFF.

This clonotype was detected only a few times. Here the CDR3 reads CSARELAGRYNEQFF. In DNA form, the CDR3 reads TGCAGTGCTAGAGAGCTAGCGGGGAGGTACAATGAGCAGTTCTTC. The rearrangement joins TRBV20-1 to TRBJ2-1; 9 bases map to TRBD2. Germline CDR1 and CDR2: DFQATT and SNEGSKA (reference sequence). This CDR3 comprises 15 residues. V lost 0 bases to trimming and J lost 4 bases; unmatched junction nucleotides: 4.

A note on this clonotype: A much larger clonotype is one base distant, so this may be a read error. The chain is built from TRBV12-5 and TRBJ2-1, with 10 nucleotides matching TRBD1. Germline V lookup: CDR1 LGHNT, CDR2 FRNRAP. The CDR3 contains 16 residues. V shed 5 bases, J shed 8 bases, and the junction held 12 bases outside the gene matches. The CDR3 region is CASGQWDRGILDEQFF. CDR3 DNA: TGTGCTAGTGGTCAATGGGACAGGGGTATTCTGGATGAGCAGTTCTTC. Drawing the rest from reference TRBV12-5 and TRBJ2-1, the complete variable domain is DARVTQTPRHKVTEMGQEVTMRCQPILGHNTVFWYRQTMMQGLELLAYFRNRAPLDDSGMPKDRFSAEMPDATLATLKIQPSEPRDSAVYFCASGQWDRGILDEQFFGPGTRLTVL.